This TCR beta chain stems from a study of CD8 T cells in ankylosing spondylitis. This clonotype was recorded at least ten times. The antigen is unknown. Germline V gene data show CDR1 as MNHEY and CDR2 as SMNVEV (reference sequence). The CDR3 contains 18 residues. V lost 1 base, J lost 4 bases, and 12 bases stayed unmatched. The study, taken as a whole, reports: Made up of under ten highly homologous variants, a TCR beta motif appeared characteristic of ankylosing spondylitis blood. Disease-linked clones bore a CD8+ phenotype and were relatively rare in peripheral blood. Certain motif variants had earlier appeared in reactive arthritis synovial fluid and blood.

It was by quantitative 5'-RACE with molecular barcodes that TCR beta libraries were made. TCRdb called the 5' RACE reads again in MiXCR, with one record for every CDR3 protein. The table shows about 31,000 distinct CDR3 sequences, with 7.2% occurring only once. The receptor was isolated from a male donor with ankylosing spondylitis or in good health (not recorded which). The sequenced material came from blood, either unsorted or a sorted T cell fraction (not recorded which). V is TRBV27 and J is TRBJ2-1; 8 positions agree with TRBD2. CDR3 coding DNA: TGTGCCAGCAGTTTATACCCCCAGAGGACTAGCCGGTACAATGAGCAGTTCTTC. The encoded protein is CASSLYPQRTSRYNEQFF.